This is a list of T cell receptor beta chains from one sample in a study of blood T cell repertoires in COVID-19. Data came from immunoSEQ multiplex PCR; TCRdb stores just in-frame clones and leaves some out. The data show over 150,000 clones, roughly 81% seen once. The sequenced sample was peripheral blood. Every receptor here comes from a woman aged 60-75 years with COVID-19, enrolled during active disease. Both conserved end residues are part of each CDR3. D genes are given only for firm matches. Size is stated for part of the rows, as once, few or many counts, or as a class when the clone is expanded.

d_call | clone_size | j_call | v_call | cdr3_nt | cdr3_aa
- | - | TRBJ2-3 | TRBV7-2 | TGTGCCAGCAGCTTATACACAGATACGCAGTATTTT | CASSLYTDTQYF
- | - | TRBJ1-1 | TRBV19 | TGTGCCAGTAGCCCCTCTGCCGGCGGGACTGAAGCTTTCTTT | CASSPSAGGTEAFF
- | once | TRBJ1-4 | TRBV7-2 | TGTGCCAGCAGACTCGGGGGAACAACTAATGAAAAACTGTTTTTT | CASRLGGTTNEKLFF
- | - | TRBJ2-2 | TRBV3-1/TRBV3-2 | TGTGCCAGCAGCCCGAGGCTGTCCACCGGGGAGCTGTTTTTT | CASSPRLSTGELFF
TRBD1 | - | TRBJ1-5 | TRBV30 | TGTGCCTTGCAGGGCGGGACAGGGGTTAACCAGCCCCAGCATTTT | CALQGGTGVNQPQHF
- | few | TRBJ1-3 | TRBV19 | TGTGCCAGTAGATCCGCCGGGGGCTCTGGAAACACCATATATTTT | CASRSAGGSGNTIYF
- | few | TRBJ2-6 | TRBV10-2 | TGCGCCAGCAGGGGGGCCCTCTCTCTCTCTGGGGCCAACGTCCTGACTTTC | CASRGALSLSGANVLTF
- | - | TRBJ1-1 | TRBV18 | TGTGCCAGCTCACCACCCGGCGGGGGGAGGAAAAACACTGAAGCTTTCTTT | CASSPPGGGRKNTEAFF
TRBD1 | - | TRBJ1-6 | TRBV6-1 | TGTGCCAGCAGTGAAGGGGCAGGGGGCGGATCACCCCTCCACTTT | CASSEGAGGGSPLHF
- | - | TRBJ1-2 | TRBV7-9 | TGTGCCAGCAGCACGGACAATAACTATGGCTACACCTTC | CASSTDNNYGYTF
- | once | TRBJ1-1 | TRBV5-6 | TGTGCCAGCAGCTTGATAGGGGTCGCTGAAGCTTTCTTT | CASSLIGVAEAFF
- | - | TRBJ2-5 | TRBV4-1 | TGCGCCAGCAGCCAAGTTCCGGGAGCGGAGACCCAGTACTTC | CASSQVPGAETQYF
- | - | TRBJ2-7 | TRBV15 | TGTGCCACCAGCAGAGATGGGGGAGGGCAGTACTTC | CATSRDGGGQYF
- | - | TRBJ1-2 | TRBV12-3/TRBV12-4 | TGTGCCAGCAGTGCTGGGAGGGTCGGTGGCTACACCTTC | CASSAGRVGGYTF
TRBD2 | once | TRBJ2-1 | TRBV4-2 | TGTGCCAGCAGCCAAGAGCCGGGGGGGCCCGATGAGCAGTTCTTC | CASSQEPGGPDEQFF